This T cell receptor (beta chain) was sequenced in a study of response to subunit inactivated influenza vaccine. TCRdb redid the calling of the RT-PCR reads with MiXCR, one entry per CDR3 protein. The sample records 500,000 or so distinct CDR3 sequences, 9.5% to 12% being singletons. This clonotype has more than one count but fewer than ten. V lost 0 bases, J lost 1 base, and 12 bases lay in between. The CDR3 is made up of 16 amino acids. The sample here was PBMCs from blood, taken 40 to 50 days after vaccination. This clonotype was obtained from a man over 45 who received an inactivated influenza vaccine. The chain carries TRBV12-3 or TRBV12-4 and TRBJ1-1, with no clear D. Here the CDR3 DNA reads TGTGCCAGCAGTTTAGCGCGTCACCAAAAGAACACTGAAGCTTTCTTT. Protein sequence: CASSLARHQKNTEAFF.